This section outlines one T cell receptor beta chain sequence together with its context. This CDR3 is 14 amino acids long. The J segment lost 6 bases and the V segment lost 2 bases, leaving 3 bases of the junction unmatched. Germline lookup yields CDR1 ENHRY and CDR2 SYGVKD. This entry belongs to a study of technical replicates of blood from a handful of donors. Some clones are missing from TCRdb's copy, which holds only in-frame ones; the method was immunoSEQ multiplex PCR. The sample lists 55,000 to 80,000 clones; around 92% were seen once. This rearrangement joins TRBV10-3 to TRBJ2-2, with TRBD2 identical over 7 bases. This receptor was obtained from a human donor in good health. Sequencing used T cells isolated from PBMCs. CDR3 amino acids: CAISEGLEAGELFF. CDR3 DNA sequence: TGTGCCATCAGTGAGGGACTAGAGGCCGGGGAGCTGTTTTTT.